The sequence of this T cell receptor (beta chain) was determined in a study of regulatory T cells in long-lasting Graves disease. Study background: Graves' patients (newly diagnosed) had been on antithyroid drugs under 3 months.

Time point specified: newly diagnosed GD, antithyroid drugs for less than 3 months. Following extraction of RNA from PBMCs, that RNA was used to make the TCR library. Looked up from germline, CDR1 is KGHDR and CDR2 is SFDVKD. Trimming at V came to 3 bases and at J to 2 bases, leaving 4 bases not matched to a gene. This CDR3 comprises 15 residues. This clonotype has a count of ten or more. Arm-PCR of CDR3 regions with iRepertoire HTBI primers generated TCR beta libraries. Each CDR3 protein gets one entry after TCRdb re-called the multiplex PCR reads with MiXCR. The table records roughly 350,000 distinct CDR3 sequences, roughly 15% of them present only once. This sample was shared with a second study, whose subject was T cells in Graves' hyperthyroidism and ophthalmopathy. That paper adds: The hyperthyroidism was newly diagnosed and had lasted under 2 months; the patients were aged 18 to 65. Appearing also in blood were most of the thyroid clonotypes expanded above 0.001. Median prediction lead before ophthalmopathy onset was about 6.5 months with the model.

The TCR was taken from a woman between 18 and 29 years old with Graves disease. This chain links TRBV24-1 with TRBJ2-5, with TRBD2 identical over 8 bases. The material sequenced was peripheral blood mononuclear cells (PBMCs), taken at new diagnosis, from a patient treated with antithyroid drugs. The CDR3 nucleotides read TGTGCCACCAGTGATACAGCGGGAGCACAAGAGACCCAGTACTTC. Translation gives CATSDTAGAQETQYF.